Listed below are T cell receptor beta chains from one sample, sequenced in a study of cytomegalovirus exposure and HLA in healthy donors. Assay: immunoSEQ multiplex PCR; the TCRdb copy retains only in-frame clones and omits some. The sample shows some 160,000 clones, 80% of them seen only once. Sample: PBMCs. The source is a man aged 40-50 years in good health and CMV-seronegative. Both conserved end residues are part of each CDR3. The D gene is left open where the match is weak. Size tells how often a clone was seen (once, few, many) or the class of an expanded clone, and some rows leave it out.

length,D,V,J,size,DNA,CDR3
13,NA,TRBV5-1,TRBJ1-1,NA,TGCGCCAGCAGCCTGGGGGTCCGGGAAGAAGCTTTCTTT,CASSLGVREEAFF
14,NA,TRBV9,TRBJ2-7,NA,TGTGCCAGCAGCTCCGTCGTGGGGGGCTACGAGCAGTACTTC,CASSSVVGGYEQYF
17,NA,TRBV9,TRBJ1-1,NA,TGTGCCAGCAGCGTAGAGGCAGGGAGGTGGGGGGACACTGAAGCTTTCTTT,CASSVEAGRWGDTEAFF
13,NA,TRBV18,TRBJ1-1,NA,TGTGCCAGCTCACCGCAGGGGAGAACTGAAGCTTTCTTT,CASSPQGRTEAFF
16,NA,TRBV5-1,TRBJ1-1,NA,TGCGCCAGCACCCGCGGGACCGGCCTGCTGAACACTGAAGCTTTCTTT,CASTRGTGLLNTEAFF
17,NA,TRBV19,TRBJ2-7,NA,TGTGCCAGTAGTAGAGAGGGGGGAGGGCCAGCCCCCTACGAGCAGTACTTC,CASSREGGGPAPYEQYF
15,NA,TRBV5-1,TRBJ1-4,NA,TGCGCCAGCAGCTTTGAAGGCGGCTCTAATGAAAAACTGTTTTTT,CASSFEGGSNEKLFF
17,TRBD2,TRBV10-3,TRBJ2-3,NA,TGTGCCATCAAGGACTTAGCGGGGGGCTCCGACACAGATACGCAGTATTTT,CAIKDLAGGSDTDTQYF
17,NA,TRBV5-5,TRBJ2-5,NA,TGTGCCAGCAGCGGGGGCGGACGGGGGGTTGACAGTGAGACCCAGTACTTC,CASSGGGRGVDSETQYF
16,TRBD2,TRBV5-4,TRBJ2-4,once,TGTGCCAGCAGCCCCGGGGGGGACCTAGCCAAAAACATTCAGTACTTC,CASSPGGDLAKNIQYF
14,TRBD1,TRBV7-9,TRBJ2-1,NA,TGTGCCAGCAGGGACAGGGATTCTTACAATGAGCAGTTCTTC,CASRDRDSYNEQFF
16,TRBD1,TRBV9,TRBJ2-1,NA,TGTGCCAGCAGCGCCAGTGGGACAGGGAATTACAATGAGCAGTTCTTC,CASSASGTGNYNEQFF
15,TRBD1,TRBV18,TRBJ2-3,NA,TGTGCCAGCTCACCGGACAGGGTCAGCACAGATACGCAGTATTTT,CASSPDRVSTDTQYF
15,NA,TRBV7-2,TRBJ1-1,NA,TGTGCCAGCAGCTTAGTGGCGGGGGAGAACACTGAAGCTTTCTTT,CASSLVAGENTEAFF
11,NA,TRBV29-1,TRBJ1-3,NA,TGCAGCGTTGAAAGCGGAAACACCATATATTTT,CSVESGNTIYF
16,TRBD2,TRBV9,TRBJ2-3,NA,TGTGCCAGCAGCTCAGCCGGGACTAGCGGAACAGATACGCAGTATTTT,CASSSAGTSGTDTQYF
15,TRBD1,TRBV25-1,TRBJ2-5,NA,TGTGCCAGCAGCCTGACACAGGGGGTTGGGGAGACCCAGTACTTC,CASSLTQGVGETQYF